These 22 T cell receptor beta chains were all obtained from the same sample, sequenced in a study of identical twins. TCRdb fed the 5' RACE reads into MiXCR, producing one record per CDR3 protein. The sample shows 550,000 to 700,000 distinct CDR3 sequences, roughly 9.5% of them seen only once. This same sample was also part of a study on yellow fever vaccine responses in identical twins.

The sequenced sample consisted of PBMCs. The receptors stem from a woman under 30 in good health.

V is TRBV20-1 and J is TRBJ2-7; 10 nucleotides line up with TRBD2. The CDR3 loop spans 16 amino acids. The V and J ends lost 0 bases and 3 bases, in that order; junction bases with no gene match: 8. The germline V gene has CDR1 DFQATT and CDR2 SNEGSKA (reference sequence). The CDR3 DNA sequence: TGCAGTGCTAGAGATATCCTAGCGGGGGAAATCTACGAGCAGTACTTC. This encodes CSARDILAGEIYEQYF.

This clonotype was seen a handful of times. The V gene is TRBV12-3 or TRBV12-4, the J gene TRBJ1-1; D ambiguous. This CDR3 has 13 residues. Trimming removed 2 bases at V and 3 bases at J, with 7 bases between. The CDR3 region has the DNA TGTGCCAGCAGTTTATATCAGGACACTGAAGCTTTCTTT. Its protein product is CASSLYQDTEAFF.

This clonotype was seen at least ten times. V gene TRBV12-3 or TRBV12-4 combines with J gene TRBJ2-7; TRBD1 agrees at 9 bases. The CDR3 sequence is 14 residues long. V was pared by 2 bases and J by 6 bases, with 5 bases of the junction left unmatched. CDR3 nucleotide sequence: TGTGCCAGCAGTTTAATAACGACAGGGGGCGAGCAGTACTTC. Amino acids: CASSLITTGGEQYF.

The V call is TRBV20-1, the J call TRBJ2-7, with 8 bases lining up with TRBD1. Per germline, CDR1 DFQATT and CDR2 SNEGSKA (reference sequence). The CDR3 extends over 14 amino acids. J gave up 6 bases and V 0 bases, and 7 bases lay outside the gene matches. The CDR3 sequence: CSARDLAGGREQYF. DNA for the CDR3: TGCAGTGCTAGAGATCTCGCAGGGGGCCGCGAGCAGTACTTC.

The V call is TRBV20-1, the J call TRBJ2-7; 7 positions agree with TRBD1. This CDR3 has 17 amino acids. Germline lookup yields CDR1 DFQATT and CDR2 SNEGSKA (reference sequence). In DNA, the CDR3 is TGCAGCTCCCGGCGTAGGGGGCCTGGGACAATCGCCTACGAGCAGTACTTC. Translated: CSSRRRGPGTIAYEQYF.

This clonotype was counted many times. The rearrangement joins TRBV29-1 to TRBJ2-7; D possibly corresponds to TRBD2 (6 bases). Germline V gene lookup returns CDR1 SQVTM and CDR2 ANQGSEA. Deletions cut 4 bases from V and 0 bases from J, with 16 bases between. The length of the CDR3 is 15 residues. CDR3 DNA sequence: TGCAGCGTTGTCTTGCGGCCGGGAGACTCCTACGAGCAGTACTTC. Translation: CSVVLRPGDSYEQYF.

A few counts support this clonotype. The rearrangement links TRBV7-2 to TRBJ2-7; 7 nucleotides match TRBD2. The CDR3 spans 14 residues. J lost 4 bases, V lost 5 bases, and 8 bases had no gene match. From germline, CDR1 is SGHTA and CDR2 FQGNSA. The CDR3 DNA reads TGTGCCAGCAGCGCCGTCGGCGGGGGTTACGAGCAGTACTTC. Its translation is CASSAVGGGYEQYF. Drawing the rest from reference TRBV7-2 and TRBJ2-7, the complete variable domain is GAGVSQSPSNKVTEKGKDVELRCDPISGHTALYWYRQSLGQGLEFLIYFQGNSAPDKSGLPSDRFSAERTGGSVSTLTIQRTQQEDSAVYLCASSAVGGGYEQYFGPGTRLTVT.

This clonotype was seen a few times. The V and J genes are TRBV15 and TRBJ2-3, with D perhaps matching TRBD1 (5 bases). Trimming removed 4 bases from V and 6 bases from J, with 14 bases in between. The CDR3 spans 14 residues. Germline CDR1 LNHNV, CDR2 YYDKDF (reference sequence). The CDR3 DNA reads as TGTGCCACCAGCATAGACAGTGGAAGGGATACGCAGTATTTT. Translation: CATSIDSGRDTQYF.

This clonotype was seen many times. J is TRBJ1-1 and V is TRBV12-3 or TRBV12-4, with D uncertain. CDR3 length equals 14 residues. Trimming left V 5 bases short and J 1 base short, with 11 bases between. The CDR3 spells CASSPNYRNTEAFF. In nucleotides, the CDR3 is TGTGCCAGCAGTCCGAACTACAGGAACACTGAAGCTTTCTTT.

The genes are TRBV30 and TRBJ2-7, with no clear D. The V end lost 4 bases, the J end lost 2 bases, and 6 bases lay between the germline ends. From germline, CDR1 is GTSNPN and CDR2 SVGIG (reference sequence). The CDR3 sequence is 11 residues long. In DNA form, the CDR3 reads TGTGCCTGGACCTCTCCCTACGAGCAGTACTTC. Protein sequence: CAWTSPYEQYF. The full variable domain, with the rest looked up from reference TRBV30 and TRBJ2-7, is SQTIHQWPATLVQPVGSPLSLECTVEGTSNPNLYWYRQAAGRGLQLLFYSVGIGQISSEVPQNLSASRPQDRQFILSSKKLLLSDSGFYLCAWTSPYEQYFGPGTRLTVT.

CDR3 loop: CAWTGSGELFF. The CDR3, as DNA: TGTGCCTGGACTGGGTCCGGGGAGCTGTTTTTT. The chain combines TRBV30 with TRBJ2-2; D not certain. The CDR3 consists of 11 residues. Between the trimmed V and J ends, which lost 4 bases and 6 bases, there was a span of 6 bases. Germline V gene sequence: CDR1 GTSNPN, CDR2 SVGIG (reference sequence).

The chain recombines TRBV9 with TRBJ2-1; D may correspond to TRBD1 or TRBD2 (5 bases each). The V end was cut by 3 bases, the J end by 0 bases, with 10 bases between. Germline CDR1 is SGDLS and CDR2 is YYNGEE. The CDR3 contains 15 residues. The DNA for the CDR3 is TGTGCCAGCAGCGCCGGGACGAGCTCCTACAATGAGCAGTTCTTC. Its protein is CASSAGTSSYNEQFF.

The chain uses TRBV27 and TRBJ2-7; tentative D call: TRBD2 (6 bases). Looked up from germline, CDR1 is MNHEY and CDR2 is SMNVEV (reference sequence). V lost 4 bases, J lost 0 bases, and 13 bases lay in between. This CDR3 comprises 15 residues. The CDR3 sequence is CASSSLEGFSYEQYF. CDR3 bases: TGTGCCAGCAGTTCGTTGGAGGGCTTCTCCTACGAGCAGTACTTC.

To note about this clonotype: A much larger clonotype is one base distant, so this may be a read error. This chain joins TRBV6-1 and TRBJ2-1; 8 bases fit TRBD2. The junction had 20 bases not matched to a gene; V was cut back by 8 bases and J by 5 bases. Germline V lookup: CDR1 MNHNS, CDR2 SASEGT. This CDR3 is 18 amino acids long. The CDR3 DNA sequence: TGTGCCAGCGGTAGCCTAGCCGTGCTAGCGGGTCAAGACAATGAGCAGTTCTTC. Amino acid sequence: CASGSLAVLAGQDNEQFF.

The chain joins TRBV20-1 to TRBJ2-3; 9 positions agree with TRBD2. This CDR3 has 15 amino acids. Germline V CDR1 and CDR2: DFQATT, SNEGSKA (reference sequence). V trimming: 0 bases; J trimming: 4 bases; junction bases outside the gene matches: 5. CDR3 region: CSARDRREGADTQYF. CDR3 DNA sequence: TGCAGTGCTAGAGATCGGCGGGAGGGGGCAGATACGCAGTATTTT.

The rearrangement uses TRBV27 and TRBJ2-1; 10 bases match TRBD1. V was clipped by 3 bases and J by 6 bases; unmatched bases: 8. Germline V gene data show CDR1 as MNHEY and CDR2 as SMNVEV (reference sequence). The CDR3 has 16 residues. CDR3 DNA: TGTGCCAGCAGTTTCCTCCCGGGACAGGGGCGCAATGAGCAGTTCTTC. Translation gives CASSFLPGQGRNEQFF.

This clonotype came up many times. In DNA, the CDR3 is TGTGCCAGCAGCCTTCGGACGGCTAGCGGGAGTTGGTCCAATGAGCAGTTCTTC. Protein sequence: CASSLRTASGSWSNEQFF. The chain is built from TRBV11-2 and TRBJ2-1; TRBD2 matches 10 bases. V trimming: 5 bases; J trimming: 6 bases; junction bases outside the gene matches: 16. Germline CDR1 is SGHAT and CDR2 is FQNNGV. This CDR3 contains 18 residues.

This clonotype was picked up a small number of times. The V and J genes are TRBV11-2 and TRBJ2-2; 10 nucleotides match TRBD1. The V segment lost 1 base and the J segment 4 bases; nucleotides outside the gene matches: 6. The CDR3 is 17 residues long. Germline-derived CDR1 and CDR2 are SGHAT and FQNNGV. CDR3 bases: TGTGCCAGCAGCTTAGGGGGGACAGGGGCAAGCACCGGGGAGCTGTTTTTT. Translated, it gives CASSLGGTGASTGELFF.

V usage is TRBV12-3 or TRBV12-4 and J usage is TRBJ2-3, with 10 bases identical to TRBD2. The length of the CDR3 is 16 residues. The V segment lost 5 bases and the J segment 3 bases; nucleotides outside the gene matches: 8. The CDR3: CASSPPGLARTDTQYF. CDR3 coding DNA: TGTGCCAGCAGTCCGCCGGGACTAGCGAGGACAGATACGCAGTATTTT.

This chain joins TRBV6-1 and TRBJ1-1; tentatively, D is TRBD1 (6 bases). The CDR3 runs to 15 residues. V lost 6 bases, J lost 3 bases, and 17 bases lay in between. Germline loops: CDR1 MNHNS, CDR2 SASEGT. For the CDR3, the DNA is TGTGCCAGCAGGCTCGCCGGGGGGGCGGACACTGAAGCTTTCTTT. This sequence encodes CASRLAGGADTEAFF.

The sample holds many counts of this clonotype. The V and J genes are TRBV12-3 or TRBV12-4 and TRBJ1-1; D unclear. The CDR3 is 13 residues long. Trimming pared 7 bases from V and 1 base from J, leaving 10 bases between. CDR3 amino acids: CASIWRENTEAFF. The DNA of the CDR3 is TGTGCCAGCATTTGGCGGGAGAACACTGAAGCTTTCTTT.

The chain joins TRBV29-1 to TRBJ2-7; 14 bases match TRBD2. The length of the CDR3 is 16 residues. Germline loops: CDR1 SQVTM, CDR2 ANQGSEA. J gave up 1 base and V 3 bases, and 5 bases lay outside the gene matches. This chain's CDR3 is CSVEGLAGVGSYEQYF. The CDR3 DNA follows: TGCAGCGTTGAGGGACTAGCGGGAGTGGGGTCCTACGAGCAGTACTTC.